These T cell receptor beta chains were read from a single sample in a study of CD8+ T cells in alopecia areata. Generated by immunoSEQ multiplex PCR, the TCRdb table keeps only in-frame clones and is missing some. The table includes about 69,000 clones, roughly 61% detected once. The specimen was CD8+ T cells sorted from blood, collected at week 0. These TCRs come from a human donor with alopecia areata. CDR3s include the opening cysteine and the closing phenylalanine or tryptophan. Fields, in order: J gene, D gene, V gene, clone size, CDR3 protein, CDR3 DNA. A D gene is named only where the DNA matches it firmly. Size values are once, few and many counts, or a class for expanded clones, and some rows have none.

J gene: TRBJ1-1; D gene: -; V gene: TRBV7-9; clone size: -; CDR3 protein: CASSLEVNTEAFF; CDR3 DNA: TGTGCCAGCAGCTTAGAAGTGAACACTGAAGCTTTCTTT
J gene: TRBJ2-2; D gene: -; V gene: TRBV29-1; clone size: -; CDR3 protein: CSVWDRDMNTGELFF; CDR3 DNA: TGCAGCGTCTGGGACCGGGACATGAACACCGGGGAGCTGTTTTTT
J gene: TRBJ2-7; D gene: -; V gene: TRBV29-1; clone size: -; CDR3 protein: CSVYDQTYEQYF; CDR3 DNA: TGCAGCGTTTATGACCAAACCTACGAGCAGTACTTC
J gene: TRBJ2-7; D gene: -; V gene: TRBV2; clone size: -; CDR3 protein: CASSGRDRTYEQYF; CDR3 DNA: TGTGCCAGCAGTGGAAGGGACCGAACCTACGAGCAGTACTTC
J gene: TRBJ2-6; D gene: -; V gene: TRBV25-1; clone size: -; CDR3 protein: CASSEYASPPGANVLTF; CDR3 DNA: TGTGCCAGCAGTGAATACGCAAGCCCGCCTGGGGCCAACGTCCTGACTTTC
J gene: TRBJ2-4; D gene: -; V gene: TRBV9; clone size: once; CDR3 protein: CASSGTGINIQYF; CDR3 DNA: TGTGCCAGCAGCGGCACAGGGATTAACATTCAGTACTTC
J gene: TRBJ2-1; D gene: -; V gene: TRBV10-3; clone size: few; CDR3 protein: CAISVVSSNEQFF; CDR3 DNA: TGTGCCATCAGTGTTGTTAGCAGCAATGAGCAGTTCTTC
J gene: TRBJ2-7; D gene: TRBD2; V gene: TRBV7-9; clone size: -; CDR3 protein: CASSWTSGKQYF; CDR3 DNA: TGTGCCAGCAGCTGGACTAGCGGGAAGCAGTACTTC
J gene: TRBJ2-2; D gene: -; V gene: TRBV2; clone size: -; CDR3 protein: CASMERTGELFF; CDR3 DNA: TGTGCCAGCATGGAGCGCACCGGGGAGCTGTTTTTT
J gene: TRBJ2-1; D gene: TRBD2; V gene: TRBV7-9; clone size: -; CDR3 protein: CASSLVLSGSIYNEQFF; CDR3 DNA: TGTGCCAGCAGCTTAGTCTTGAGCGGGAGTATCTACAATGAGCAGTTCTTC
J gene: TRBJ2-7; D gene: -; V gene: TRBV11-2; clone size: -; CDR3 protein: CASSSFSGSYEQYF; CDR3 DNA: TGTGCCAGCAGCTCATTTAGCGGCTCCTACGAGCAGTACTTC
J gene: TRBJ1-5; D gene: -; V gene: TRBV2; clone size: -; CDR3 protein: CALSAGAVQPQHF; CDR3 DNA: TGTGCCCTCTCCGCGGGGGCGGTTCAGCCCCAGCATTTT
J gene: TRBJ2-5; D gene: -; V gene: TRBV27; clone size: -; CDR3 protein: CASSLGETQYF; CDR3 DNA: TGTGCCAGCAGTTTAGGGGAGACCCAGTACTTC
J gene: TRBJ1-6; D gene: TRBD1; V gene: TRBV29-1; clone size: -; CDR3 protein: CSEKTGADSPLHF; CDR3 DNA: TGCAGCGAAAAGACAGGGGCGGATTCACCCCTCCACTTT
J gene: TRBJ2-1; D gene: -; V gene: TRBV9; clone size: once; CDR3 protein: CASSERTRDNEQFF; CDR3 DNA: TGTGCCAGCAGCGAGAGGACGAGGGACAATGAGCAGTTCTTC
J gene: TRBJ2-3; D gene: -; V gene: TRBV7-6; clone size: -; CDR3 protein: CASSLAQAGHTDTQYF; CDR3 DNA: TGTGCCAGCAGCTTAGCGCAGGCGGGACACACAGATACGCAGTATTTT
J gene: TRBJ2-1; D gene: -; V gene: TRBV6-5; clone size: -; CDR3 protein: CASTPWTGAREQFF; CDR3 DNA: TGTGCCAGCACCCCTTGGACGGGAGCTAGGGAGCAGTTCTTC
J gene: TRBJ2-1; D gene: -; V gene: TRBV5-1; clone size: once; CDR3 protein: CASSTSGSSYNEQFF; CDR3 DNA: TGCGCCAGCAGCACAAGCGGTAGCTCCTACAATGAGCAGTTCTTC
J gene: TRBJ2-7; D gene: TRBD2; V gene: TRBV27; clone size: -; CDR3 protein: CASSMTSGRTEQYF; CDR3 DNA: TGTGCCAGCAGTATGACTAGCGGGAGGACCGAGCAGTACTTC
J gene: TRBJ2-7; D gene: TRBD1; V gene: TRBV5-6; clone size: -; CDR3 protein: CASSKQGASEQYF; CDR3 DNA: TGTGCCAGCAGCAAACAGGGGGCGTCCGAGCAGTACTTC
J gene: TRBJ1-2; D gene: TRBD1; V gene: TRBV15; clone size: -; CDR3 protein: CATWTGEDGYTF; CDR3 DNA: TGTGCCACCTGGACAGGGGAGGATGGCTACACCTTC
J gene: TRBJ1-1; D gene: TRBD1; V gene: TRBV14; clone size: few; CDR3 protein: CASSQGDRGYDTEAFF; CDR3 DNA: TGTGCCAGCAGCCAAGGCGACAGGGGGTATGACACTGAAGCTTTCTTT
J gene: TRBJ2-7; D gene: -; V gene: TRBV14; clone size: -; CDR3 protein: CASSLARTNEQYF; CDR3 DNA: TGTGCCAGCAGCTTAGCCCGGACCAACGAGCAGTACTTC
J gene: TRBJ2-7; D gene: -; V gene: TRBV13; clone size: few; CDR3 protein: CASSLVTSSNENSYEQYF; CDR3 DNA: TGTGCCAGCAGCTTAGTTACCTCATCAAACGAAAACTCCTACGAGCAGTACTTC
J gene: TRBJ2-1; D gene: -; V gene: TRBV29-1; clone size: -; CDR3 protein: CSVEVSEGIYNEQFF; CDR3 DNA: TGCAGCGTTGAGGTTTCGGAGGGGATCTACAATGAGCAGTTCTTC
J gene: TRBJ1-2; D gene: -; V gene: TRBV27; clone size: -; CDR3 protein: CASSFGTDYGYTF; CDR3 DNA: TGTGCCAGCAGTTTCGGGACCGACTATGGCTACACCTTC
J gene: TRBJ2-1; D gene: TRBD1; V gene: TRBV2; clone size: -; CDR3 protein: CASRDRYTNEQFF; CDR3 DNA: TGTGCCAGCAGGGACAGGTACACCAATGAGCAGTTCTTC
J gene: TRBJ1-3; D gene: -; V gene: TRBV7-2; clone size: few; CDR3 protein: CASSLMHGSGNTIYF; CDR3 DNA: TGTGCCAGCAGCTTAATGCACGGCTCTGGAAACACCATATATTTT
J gene: TRBJ2-2; D gene: TRBD2; V gene: TRBV29-1; clone size: -; CDR3 protein: CSVAGGATGELFF; CDR3 DNA: TGCAGCGTTGCCGGGGGGGCCACCGGGGAGCTGTTTTTT
J gene: TRBJ2-3; D gene: TRBD1; V gene: TRBV5-1; clone size: -; CDR3 protein: CASSLEGQGADTQYF; CDR3 DNA: TGCGCCAGCAGCTTGGAGGGACAGGGGGCAGATACGCAGTATTTT
J gene: TRBJ1-1; D gene: -; V gene: TRBV4-1; clone size: few; CDR3 protein: CASSQVGGQLGNTEAFF; CDR3 DNA: TGCGCCAGCAGCCAAGTAGGAGGCCAGCTCGGGAACACTGAAGCTTTCTTT